A selection of T cell receptor beta chains follows, all from one sample in a study of blood T cell repertoires in COVID-19. Some clones are missing from TCRdb's copy, which holds only in-frame ones; the method was immunoSEQ multiplex PCR. The repertoire holds 63,000 or so clones, with roughly 90% as singletons. Sequencing input: peripheral blood. Source of these receptors: a man aged 55 to 70 with acute or convalescent COVID-19. CDR3s include the opening cysteine and the closing phenylalanine or tryptophan. A D gene is named only where the DNA matches it firmly. Clone size is stated in some rows and not others, as once, few, many or a class when expanded.

TRBJ1-1 | . | . | TRBV28 | TGTGCCAGCGCCCCACCAAGGGGGTCGACTGAAGCTTTCTTT | CASAPPRGSTEAFF
TRBJ1-4 | . | . | TRBV6-5 | TGTGCCAGCAGTTACTACGGTAGGGGTGCGGAACTGTTTTTT | CASSYYGRGAELFF
TRBJ2-7 | . | once | TRBV5-4 | TGTGCCAACGGGGAGGCAGGGCCACCCTTCTCCTACGAGCAGTACTTC | CANGEAGPPFSYEQYF
TRBJ1-3 | . | once | TRBV10-3 | TGTGCCATCAGTGACAGGGGAAACACCATATATTTT | CAISDRGNTIYF
TRBJ2-2 | . | . | TRBV9 | TGTGCCAGCAGCGTGGCGGTAGGGGGCACCGGGGAGCTGTTTTTT | CASSVAVGGTGELFF
TRBJ1-2 | . | . | TRBV3-1/TRBV3-2 | TGTGCCAGCAGCCAAGATTTCGTTAACTATGGCTACACCTTC | CASSQDFVNYGYTF
TRBJ1-4 | . | . | TRBV7-8 | TGTGCCAGCAGCTTCGGACTAGCGAATGAAAAACTGTTTTTT | CASSFGLANEKLFF
TRBJ2-3 | . | . | TRBV13 | TGTGCCAGCAGCCCCCCCGGGGGGCATACGCAGTATTTT | CASSPPGGHTQYF
TRBJ1-4 | TRBD1 | . | TRBV18 | TGTGCCAGCTCACCCCGGCAGGGGGTTGATGAAAAACTGTTTTTT | CASSPRQGVDEKLFF
TRBJ2-3 | TRBD1 | few | TRBV27 | TGTGCCAGCCTTTCCGGACAGGGGGGTAGGATGGGCACAGATACGCAGTATTTT | CASLSGQGGRMGTDTQYF
TRBJ2-7 | TRBD1 | . | TRBV20-1 | TGCAGTGCTAGTGCCCCTTTGGGACAGGGCACCGAGCAGTACTTC | CSASAPLGQGTEQYF
TRBJ2-7 | . | . | TRBV18 | TGTGCCAGCACCCCGGGCTTACAGGGTCGCAGCGAGCAGTACTTC | CASTPGLQGRSEQYF
TRBJ1-4 | . | . | TRBV18 | TGTGCCAGCTCACCACTCCGGGATGAAAAACTGTTTTTT | CASSPLRDEKLFF
TRBJ1-5 | . | . | TRBV9 | TGTGCCAGCAGCGTGGGACACAATAGCAATCAGCCCCAGCATTTT | CASSVGHNSNQPQHF
TRBJ2-1 | . | . | TRBV6-5 | TGTGCCAGGACGGGGAGGAGCGAGAGAAACAATGAGCAGTTCTTC | CARTGRSERNNEQFF
TRBJ1-6 | . | . | TRBV4-1 | TGCGCCAGCAGCCGATCAGGGGACGGTAGTTCACCCCTCCACTTT | CASSRSGDGSSPLHF
TRBJ2-2 | . | medium-sized | TRBV19 | TGTGCCACCCGTAGAAATACAGGGTTCGGGGAGCTGTTTTTT | CATRRNTGFGELFF
TRBJ2-2 | TRBD1 | . | TRBV24-1 | TGTGCCACCAGTGACGAGGACAGGGCGAACACCGGGGAGCTGTTTTTT | CATSDEDRANTGELFF
TRBJ2-2 | . | . | TRBV6-6 | TGTGCCAGCAGTTACCCTAGGGAGAGCCGGGAGCTGTTTTTT | CASSYPRESRELFF
TRBJ2-3 | . | . | TRBV24-1 | TGTGCCACCAGTGATACGGACAGAGCAATCACAGATACGCAGTATTTT | CATSDTDRAITDTQYF
TRBJ2-4 | TRBD2 | . | TRBV13 | TGTGCCAGCAGTTTATATCTTAGCGGGGGGACGGCCAAAAACATTCAGTACTTC | CASSLYLSGGTAKNIQYF
TRBJ2-6 | . | . | TRBV5-1 | TGCGCCAGCAGCTTGGGCGGGTTCTCTGGGGCCAACGTCCTGACTTTC | CASSLGGFSGANVLTF
TRBJ1-3 | TRBD1 | . | TRBV5-1 | TGCGCCAGCAGCTTGGGCGGGACAGGGAGCTCTGGAAACACCATATATTTT | CASSLGGTGSSGNTIYF
TRBJ1-1 | . | . | TRBV6-1 | TGTGCCAGCAGTGAAGCCAGGGCGGGAGAAGCTTTCTTT | CASSEARAGEAFF
TRBJ1-5 | TRBD1 | . | TRBV30 | TGTGCCTGCAAAAACCCTCCACAGGGGTCGGGCTTCAATCAGCCCCAGCATTTT | CACKNPPQGSGFNQPQHF
TRBJ2-1 | TRBD2 | . | TRBV2 | TGTGCCAGCAGTCCTGGCGGGGGGAGCTCCTACAATGAGCAGTTCTTC | CASSPGGGSSYNEQFF
TRBJ1-1 | . | . | TRBV5-4 | TGTGCCAGCAGCTTACAGGCCTACACTGAAGCTTTCTTT | CASSLQAYTEAFF
TRBJ2-3 | . | . | TRBV6-1 | TGTGCCAGCAGTGTATCTCCGGGTCTCCGCACAGATACGCAGTATTTT | CASSVSPGLRTDTQYF
TRBJ2-7 | . | . | TRBV27 | TGTGCCAGCAGTTTGAAAGGGCTAGCTGGGGAGCAGTACTTC | CASSLKGLAGEQYF
TRBJ2-5 | TRBD1 | . | TRBV20-1 | TGCAGTGCTGGACAGGGGGAGACCCAGTACTTC | CSAGQGETQYF
TRBJ2-1 | . | . | TRBV7-6 | TGTGCCAGCAGCGCCCAGGGAAACCATTTCCTTATCCAGGCTGAGCAGTTCTTC | CASSAQGNHFLIQAEQFF
TRBJ1-2 | . | . | TRBV16 | TGTGCCAGCAGCCAATCGGGAGCACCCTATGGCTACACCTTC | CASSQSGAPYGYTF
TRBJ1-2 | TRBD1 | . | TRBV29-1 | TGCAGCGTTGACCCCTCGACAGGGTTCGGTGGCTACACCTTC | CSVDPSTGFGGYTF
TRBJ2-4 | TRBD2 | . | TRBV30 | TGTGCCTGGAGTGAGGGGACTAGCGGGGGTAGGAACATTCAGTACTTC | CAWSEGTSGGRNIQYF
TRBJ1-5 | . | . | TRBV11-2 | TGTGCCAGCAGCTTAGGATTCGGCGGGGGATACCAGCCCCAGCATTTT | CASSLGFGGGYQPQHF
TRBJ1-5 | TRBD1 | . | TRBV6-5 | TGTGCCAGCAGTCCGGACAGGGATCCGTATCAGCCCCAGCATTTT | CASSPDRDPYQPQHF
TRBJ2-1 | . | . | TRBV5-4 | TGTGCCAGCAGCGCCGGGGAATCCTACAATGAGCAGTTCTTC | CASSAGESYNEQFF
TRBJ1-4 | . | . | TRBV6-1 | TGTGCCAGCAGTGAGACACGTGGGTTTAATGAAAAACTGTTTTTT | CASSETRGFNEKLFF
TRBJ1-4 | TRBD1 | . | TRBV5-1 | TGCGCCAGCAGCACCCCGGGACAGGGTGAAAAACTGTTTTTT | CASSTPGQGEKLFF
TRBJ1-6 | . | . | TRBV6-4 | TGTGCCAGCAGTGAATCGCAGGGTGGGAATTCACCCCTCCACTTT | CASSESQGGNSPLHF